This T cell receptor (beta chain) was profiled in a study of siplizumab effects on memory and regulatory T cells. TCRdb's copy holds only in-frame clones and misses some; the assay was immunoSEQ multiplex PCR. The sample has approximately 94,000 clones; 93% are singletons. CDR3 length equals 13 residues. Germline CDR1 reads SGHNT; CDR2 reads YYREEE (reference sequence). Trimming stripped 4 bases from V and 1 base from J, with 8 bases between. The V and J genes are TRBV5-4 and TRBJ1-2, with unresolved D. The origin of this receptor is a human donor in good health. Material: CD8+ T cells sorted from blood. The CDR3 DNA sequence: TGTGCCAGCAGCATGTGGGGTAACTATGGCTACACCTTC. Its translation: CASSMWGNYGYTF.